The sequence of this TCR beta chain was determined in a study of blood T cells in healthy people across ages. Extracted total RNA amounted to at least 5.5 micrograms for each sample. Note on this clonotype: Its antigen remains unknown.

Findings of the study overall: Naive CD4+ cell counts and diversity both ran higher in long-lived than in aged donors.

Germline V lookup: CDR1 SGHTA, CDR2 FQGNSA. The CDR3 runs 14 residues. The V end was cut by 2 bases, the J end by 7 bases, with 12 bases between. Alongside a J-beta primer mix, a sample-barcoded 5' primer served in a second PCR lasting roughly 6 to 11 cycles. TCRdb re-derived calls from the 5' RACE reads in MiXCR, one entry per CDR3 protein. The sample shows some 1.6 million distinct CDR3 sequences, around 35% of them seen only once. This chain joins TRBV7-2 and TRBJ2-1, with D perhaps matching TRBD1 (5 bases). The sequence was collected from a woman in her twenties or thirties in good health. The sample comprised blood. The CDR3 DNA is TGTGCCAGCAGCTTACAGCAGGGAAGAAATGAGCAGTTCTTC. Amino acid sequence: CASSLQQGRNEQFF.